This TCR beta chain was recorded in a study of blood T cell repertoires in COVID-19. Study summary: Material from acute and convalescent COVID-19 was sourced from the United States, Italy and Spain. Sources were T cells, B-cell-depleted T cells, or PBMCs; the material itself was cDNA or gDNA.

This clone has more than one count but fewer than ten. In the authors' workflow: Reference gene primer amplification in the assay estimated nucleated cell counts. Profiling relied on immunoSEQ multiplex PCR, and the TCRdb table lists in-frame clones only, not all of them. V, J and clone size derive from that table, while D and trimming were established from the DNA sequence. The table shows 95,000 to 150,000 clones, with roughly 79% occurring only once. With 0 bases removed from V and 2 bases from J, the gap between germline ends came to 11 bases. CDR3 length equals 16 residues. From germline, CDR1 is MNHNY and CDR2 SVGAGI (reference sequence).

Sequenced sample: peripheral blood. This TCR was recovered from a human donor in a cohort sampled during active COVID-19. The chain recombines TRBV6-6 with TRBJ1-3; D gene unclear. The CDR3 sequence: CASSYSLSAAGNTIYF. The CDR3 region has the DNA TGTGCCAGCAGTTACTCGCTGAGCGCTGCTGGAAACACCATATATTTT.